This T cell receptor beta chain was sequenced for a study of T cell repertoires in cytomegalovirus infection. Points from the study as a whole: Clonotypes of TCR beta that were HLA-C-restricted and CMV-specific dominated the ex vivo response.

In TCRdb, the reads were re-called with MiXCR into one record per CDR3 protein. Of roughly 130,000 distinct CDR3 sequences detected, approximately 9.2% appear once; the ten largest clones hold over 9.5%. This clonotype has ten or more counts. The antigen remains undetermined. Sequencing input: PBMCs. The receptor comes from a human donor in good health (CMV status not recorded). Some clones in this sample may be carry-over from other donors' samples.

The CDR3 spells CASSLGPGQGAEGYTF. The CDR3 bases are TGTGCCAGCAGCTTAGGGCCGGGACAGGGGGCGGAAGGCTACACCTTC. The chain joins TRBV7-2 to TRBJ1-2; 12 bases fit TRBD1. CDR1 is SGHTA, CDR2 FQGNSA, per germline. The CDR3 contains 16 residues. V gave up 1 base and J gave up 8 bases; unmatched junction bases: 8.